This TCR beta chain was retrieved from a study of regulatory T cells in long-lasting Graves disease. Building the TCR beta libraries relied on iRepertoire HTBI primers, and CDR3 regions underwent Arm-PCR. TCRdb fed the multiplex PCR reads into MiXCR, producing one record per CDR3 protein. The table has around 500,000 distinct CDR3 sequences, roughly 13% seen once. This clonotype was seen more than once but under ten times. Germline V gene sequence: CDR1 ENHRY, CDR2 SYGVKD. This CDR3 has 12 residues. The J segment lost 5 bases and the V segment lost 11 bases, leaving 9 bases of the junction unmatched. Time point denoted: newly diagnosed GD, antithyroid drugs for less than 3 months. The TCR library was made from RNA extracted from PBMCs. The same specimen was also included in a second study, on T cells in Graves' hyperthyroidism and ophthalmopathy.

This TCR derives from a man in his thirties or forties with Graves disease. This specimen consisted of peripheral blood mononuclear cells (PBMCs), obtained at new diagnosis, from a patient treated with antithyroid drugs. The J gene is TRBJ2-7, the V gene TRBV10-3, with 7 bases aligning to TRBD2. The chain's CDR3 is CAVGTTSDEQYF. CDR3 DNA sequence: TGTGCCGTCGGGACTACTAGTGACGAGCAGTACTTC.